This TCR beta chain comes out of a study of cytomegalovirus exposure and HLA in healthy donors. The germline gives CDR1 KGHSH, CDR2 LQKENI. The CDR3 is 18 residues long. Trimming removed 2 bases from V and 4 bases from J; junction bases left unmatched: 10. The PCR had 60 Vbeta and 13 Jbeta primers. Data came from immunoSEQ multiplex PCR; TCRdb stores just in-frame clones and leaves some out. The repertoire has 150,000 or so clones, around 82% of them found once; the top ten carry around 6%. The sequencing sample was made of PBMCs. The TCR originated in a woman in her thirties or forties in good health and CMV-seropositive. The rearrangement links TRBV18 to TRBJ2-1; TRBD2 agrees at 11 bases. This CDR3 is CASSPTSGSPASYNEQFF. CDR3 coding DNA: TGTGCCAGCTCACCAACTAGCGGGAGCCCCGCTTCTTACAATGAGCAGTTCTTC.